This entry lists 29 T cell receptor beta chains sequenced from one sample in a study of T-cell reconstitution after alpha-beta-depleted transplantation in children. Unique molecular identifiers were used in preparing the TCRbeta library. TCRdb re-called the PCR reads through MiXCR, storing one row per CDR3 protein. The data show 420,000 or so distinct CDR3 sequences, approximately 10% seen once. Sample: PBMCs from the stem cell graft donor, taken from the stem cell graft. These TCRs come from a human donor who donated a stem cell graft to a child with acute myeloid leukemia.

This clonotype came up a few times. This sequence joins TRBV5-1 and TRBJ2-7, with D possibly matching TRBD1 (6 bases). The CDR3 loop spans 14 amino acids. Trimming left V 4 bases short and J 3 bases short, with 14 bases between. The germline gives CDR1 SGHRS, CDR2 YFSETQ. The CDR3: CASSPPNRVYEQYF. The CDR3 DNA reads as TGCGCCAGCAGCCCCCCCAACAGGGTCTACGAGCAGTACTTC.

The sample holds a few counts of this clonotype. The rearrangement uses TRBV5-1 and TRBJ2-5; TRBD1 aligns across 11 bases. This CDR3 spans 15 amino acids. In germline, CDR1 is SGHRS, CDR2 YFSETQ. V trimming: 4 bases; J trimming: 4 bases; junction bases outside the gene matches: 6. For the CDR3, the DNA is TGCGCCAGCAGCGAACGGACAGGGGGCGGAGAGACCCAGTACTTC. This sequence encodes CASSERTGGGETQYF.

The chain uses TRBV6-1 and TRBJ1-5; D might be TRBD1 (6 bases). Germline CDR1 MNHNS, CDR2 SASEGT. Trimming took 6 bases from V and 4 from J, leaving 13 bases between them. The CDR3 totals 14 residues. The CDR3 reads CASRKGGENQPQHF. The CDR3 DNA sequence: TGTGCCAGCAGGAAGGGGGGAGAAAATCAGCCCCAGCATTTT.

This clonotype was counted only a few times. The chain carries TRBV7-8 and TRBJ2-7; 7 nucleotides align to TRBD2. CDR3 size: 14 residues. Germline-derived CDR1 and CDR2 are SGHVS and FQNEAQ. V gave up 5 bases and J gave up 3 bases; unmatched junction bases: 7. CDR3 sequence: CASSLRDYNYEQYF. CDR3 bases: TGTGCCAGCAGCCTCCGGGACTATAACTACGAGCAGTACTTC.

This clonotype appeared a few times. V and J are TRBV20-1 and TRBJ2-3, with D perhaps matching TRBD2 (6 bases). The CDR3 loop spans 16 amino acids. CDR1 and CDR2 (germline): DFQATT, SNEGSKA (reference sequence). V gave up 1 base and J gave up 1 base, with 15 bases separating them. Written as DNA, the CDR3 is TGCAGTGCTAGAGGCGGTGGTGGCGGGGGCACAGATACGCAGTATTTT. Its translation: CSARGGGGGGTDTQYF.

The rearrangement uses TRBV5-1 and TRBJ2-3; no reliable D call. The CDR3 runs 13 residues. CDR1 and CDR2 (germline): SGHRS, YFSETQ. The V end was cut by 0 bases, the J end by 7 bases, with 9 bases between. As DNA, the CDR3 is TGCGCCAGCAGCTTGGAGCGTCCGAATACGCAGTATTTT. Protein sequence: CASSLERPNTQYF. Variable domain in full (rest from reference TRBV5-1 and TRBJ2-3): KAGVTQTPRYLIKTRGQQVTLSCSPISGHRSVSWYQQTPGQGLQFLFEYFSETQRNKGNFPGRFSGRQFSNSRSEMNVSTLELGDSALYLCASSLERPNTQYFGPGTRLTVL.

This clonotype came up a few times. The chain couples TRBV2 to TRBJ2-1; 12 bases match TRBD2. CDR1 and CDR2 (germline): SNHLY, FYNNEI. This CDR3 spans 15 amino acids. Trimming at V came to 7 bases and at J to 5 bases, leaving 6 bases not matched to a gene. Written as DNA, the CDR3 is TGTGCCAGCATCCCGACTAGCGGGGGTAACAATGAGCAGTTCTTC. This translates into CASIPTSGGNNEQFF.

This clonotype was seen repeatedly, ten times or more. V usage is TRBV12-3 or TRBV12-4 and J usage is TRBJ1-1, with D possibly TRBD1 on 5 matching bases. CDR3 length: 14 residues. V lost 7 bases and J 4 bases, leaving 16 bases between the germline ends. CDR3 nucleotide sequence: TGTGCCAGCACCAAGGAGTTGGGGACCACTGAAGCTTTCTTT. Residues: CASTKELGTTEAFF.

This clonotype was counted between two and nine times. The rearrangement joins TRBV5-1 to TRBJ1-2, with D unresolved. The CDR3 runs to 15 residues. V was trimmed by 4 bases and J by 5 bases, leaving 18 bases between them. From germline, CDR1 is SGHRS and CDR2 YFSETQ. This CDR3 reads CASSPGVGAVYGYTF. DNA for the CDR3: TGCGCCAGCAGCCCCGGCGTGGGAGCGGTTTATGGCTACACCTTC.

There are many counts of this clonotype. The J gene is TRBJ2-2, the V gene TRBV5-1; D call uncertain. The CDR3 spans 13 residues. CDR1 and CDR2 from the germline V gene are SGHRS and YFSETQ. Trimming removed 0 bases at V and 4 bases at J, with 4 bases between. The DNA for the CDR3 is TGCGCCAGCAGCTTGGATCCCACCGGGGAGCTGTTTTTT. It specifies CASSLDPTGELFF. The full variable domain, with the rest looked up from reference TRBV5-1 and TRBJ2-2, is KAGVTQTPRYLIKTRGQQVTLSCSPISGHRSVSWYQQTPGQGLQFLFEYFSETQRNKGNFPGRFSGRQFSNSRSEMNVSTLELGDSALYLCASSLDPTGELFFGEGSRLTVL.

This clonotype has at least ten counts. The rearrangement joins TRBV7-8 to TRBJ2-2; 8 bases match TRBD2. With V trimmed by 3 bases and J by 6 bases, 12 bases remained unmatched. In germline, CDR1 is SGHVS, CDR2 FQNEAQ. CDR3 size: 17 residues. The CDR3 bases are TGTGCCAGCAGCTTTGCCTCCGGGACTAGTTCGCCCGGGGAGCTGTTTTTT. This sequence encodes CASSFASGTSSPGELFF.

This clonotype was counted a few times. CDR3 loop: CASSYPELAGGHYNEQFF. The CDR3 DNA reads as TGTGCCAGCAGTTACCCCGAATTAGCGGGGGGGCACTACAATGAGCAGTTCTTC. The chain joins TRBV6-2 or TRBV6-3 to TRBJ2-1; 11 bases map to TRBD2. Germline CDR1 is MNHEY and CDR2 is SVGEGT. J lost 3 bases, V lost 2 bases, and 9 bases had no gene match. The CDR3 runs 18 residues.

V and J are TRBV5-1 and TRBJ1-2, with D possibly being TRBD1 (5 bases). Germline values: CDR1 SGHRS, CDR2 YFSETQ. CDR3 length: 15 amino acids. V shed 5 bases and J shed 6 bases, with 20 bases lying between them. CDR3 coding DNA: TGCGCCAGCAGGATAAAAACTCAGGGTCAACATGGCTACACCTTC. It yields the protein CASRIKTQGQHGYTF. Together with reference TRBV5-1 and TRBJ1-2, the CDR3 gives the full variable domain: KAGVTQTPRYLIKTRGQQVTLSCSPISGHRSVSWYQQTPGQGLQFLFEYFSETQRNKGNFPGRFSGRQFSNSRSEMNVSTLELGDSALYLCASRIKTQGQHGYTFGSGTRLTVV.

This clonotype was seen a handful of times. The genes are TRBV6-5 and TRBJ2-1; D unclear. The CDR3 extends over 17 amino acids. Germline-derived CDR1 and CDR2 are MNHEY and SVGAGI. V shed 6 bases and J shed 0 bases, with 18 bases lying between them. The CDR3 coding sequence is TGTGCCAGCAGACCCCGTCTATCCTCGAGCTCCTACAATGAGCAGTTCTTC. Residues: CASRPRLSSSSYNEQFF.

Only a few counts were recorded for this clonotype. The J gene is TRBJ1-1, the V gene TRBV4-3, with D possibly TRBD1 on 6 matching bases. The germline CDR1 and CDR2 sequences are LGHNA and YSLEER. CDR3 size: 15 residues. With 8 bases removed from V and 0 bases from J, the gap between germline ends came to 16 bases. CDR3 DNA: TGCGCCAGCTCTAAGGGGGGCGGTATGAACACTGAAGCTTTCTTT. Translating it yields CASSKGGGMNTEAFF.

This clonotype was observed at least ten times. The genes are TRBV20-1 and TRBJ2-1; 7 bases are a match to TRBD2. V lost 5 bases, J lost 1 base, and 2 bases stayed unmatched. CDR1 is DFQATT and CDR2 is SNEGSKA in the germline V gene (reference sequence). The length of the CDR3 is 13 residues. Here the CDR3 reads CSAVSGSYNEQFF. The CDR3 coding sequence is TGCAGTGCTGTTAGCGGGTCCTACAATGAGCAGTTCTTC.

This sequence joins TRBV20-1 and TRBJ1-2; D unclear. The germline gives CDR1 DFQATT, CDR2 SNEGSKA (reference sequence). This CDR3 is built from 10 residues. V was clipped by 2 bases and J by 6 bases, with 4 bases between them. The CDR3 DNA sequence: TGCAGTGCTAGACAGAATGGCTACACCTTC. Translating gives CSARQNGYTF.

This clonotype was picked up many times. The CDR3 sequence: CASSPGRGQPQHF. The DNA of the CDR3 is TGTGCCAGCAGCCCGGGGAGGGGACAGCCCCAGCATTTT. The chain uses TRBV11-2 and TRBJ1-5; D is possibly TRBD1 (5 bases). CDR1 SGHAT and CDR2 FQNNGV come from the germline V gene. This CDR3 contains 13 residues. The V and J ends lost 5 bases and 7 bases respectively, with 12 bases between them.

The V call is TRBV6-5, the J call TRBJ1-1, with D tentatively TRBD1 (5 bases). The CDR3 extends over 15 amino acids. V was pared by 0 bases and J by 5 bases, with 13 bases between. Germline V gene data show CDR1 as MNHEY and CDR2 as SVGAGI. The CDR3 is CASSYSIGGGTEAFF. The CDR3 DNA reads as TGTGCCAGCAGTTACTCGATTGGGGGTGGGACTGAAGCTTTCTTT.

This clonotype was counted ten times or more. The rearrangement links TRBV7-2 to TRBJ2-7; D might be TRBD2 (5 bases). CDR3 length: 15 residues. The germline CDR1 and CDR2 sequences are SGHTA and FQGNSA. V lost 5 bases and J lost 0, with 14 bases in between. CDR3: CASSPGDFSSYEQYF. DNA for the CDR3: TGTGCCAGCAGCCCCGGGGATTTTAGCTCCTACGAGCAGTACTTC.

This clonotype was detected many times. The V and J genes are TRBV5-5 and TRBJ2-3; D is possibly TRBD2 (6 bases). V shed 3 bases and J shed 6 bases, with 17 bases lying between them. The germline V gene encodes CDR1 SGHKS and CDR2 YYEKEE (reference sequence). The CDR3 totals 15 residues. CDR3: CASSSYGTAMDTQYF. CDR3 nucleotide sequence: TGTGCCAGCAGCTCGTATGGGACTGCCATGGATACGCAGTATTTT. Complete variable domain (other parts from reference TRBV5-5 and TRBJ2-3): DAGVTQSPTHLIKTRGQQVTLRCSPISGHKSVSWYQQVLGQGPQFIFQYYEKEERGRGNFPDRFSARQFPNYSSELNVNALLLGDSALYLCASSSYGTAMDTQYFGPGTRLTVL.

This chain connects TRBV13 to TRBJ2-3; 9 bases line up with TRBD1. The length of the CDR3 is 16 residues. Looked up from germline, CDR1 is PRHDT and CDR2 is FYEKMQ (reference sequence). V lost 4 bases to trimming and J lost 2 bases; unmatched junction nucleotides: 7. Written as DNA, the CDR3 is TGTGCCAGCAGCTCCCCGGGACAGGGCTACACAGATACGCAGTATTTT. It encodes CASSSPGQGYTDTQYF.

The gene calls are TRBV20-1 and TRBJ1-2, with 10 bases identical to TRBD1. The CDR3 is made up of 12 amino acids. Germline V gene sequence: CDR1 DFQATT, CDR2 SNEGSKA (reference sequence). V gave up 6 bases and J gave up 6 bases; unmatched junction bases: 4. CDR3 in amino acids: CSAQTGGNGYTF. The DNA of the CDR3 is TGCAGTGCCCAGACAGGGGGCAATGGCTACACCTTC.

This rearrangement joins TRBV7-8 to TRBJ1-4; possible D gene TRBD1, 6 bases. CDR3 length equals 16 residues. Deletions cut 7 bases from V and 7 bases from J, with 22 bases between. Germline V lookup: CDR1 SGHVS, CDR2 FQNEAQ. The CDR3 DNA reads as TGTGCCAGCACTAAATCAATGGGGGGCTCGGGTGAAAAACTGTTTTTT. Its protein product is CASTKSMGGSGEKLFF.

This clonotype was seen a handful of times. The chain is built from TRBV12-3 or TRBV12-4 and TRBJ1-1; a possible D gene is TRBD1 (5 bases). Trimming removed 3 bases at V and 1 base at J, with 15 bases between. The CDR3 length is 16 residues. Here the CDR3 reads CASSFRAGGKNTEAFF. As DNA, the CDR3 is TGTGCCAGCAGTTTTCGGGCCGGGGGTAAGAACACTGAAGCTTTCTTT.

The chain has TRBV6-5 and TRBJ2-1; TRBD2 matches at 13 bases. Trimming cost V 0 bases and J 15 bases; bases outside gene matches: 8. This CDR3 is 15 amino acids long. Germline values: CDR1 MNHEY, CDR2 SVGAGI. DNA of the CDR3: TGTGCCAGCAGTTACTCGGGACTAGCGGGAAACTTTCGGTTCTTC. As protein: CASSYSGLAGNFRFF.

This clonotype has just a few counts. The chain recombines TRBV12-3 or TRBV12-4 with TRBJ2-2; possibly TRBD2 for D (5 bases). The CDR3 is 15 amino acids. V lost 3 bases to trimming and J lost 4 bases, with 12 bases between them. CDR3 sequence: CASSLERVGTGELFF. CDR3 coding DNA: TGTGCCAGCAGTTTGGAGAGGGTCGGCACCGGGGAGCTGTTTTTT.

In its sample, this clonotype was seen a few times. The V call is TRBV29-1, the J call TRBJ2-3; D possibly corresponds to TRBD1 (6 bases). Trimming stripped 7 bases from V and 0 bases from J, with 11 bases between. The CDR3 is 13 amino acids. Germline values: CDR1 SQVTM, CDR2 ANQGSEA. The CDR3, as DNA: TGCAGCGGTTCGGACAGTAGCACAGATACGCAGTATTTT. It codes for CSGSDSSTDTQYF.

The chain joins TRBV6-1 to TRBJ2-1; D possibly corresponds to TRBD1 (5 bases). Between the trimmed V and J ends, which lost 6 bases and 0 bases, there was a span of 9 bases. The CDR3 length is 14 residues. CDR1 MNHNS and CDR2 SASEGT come from the germline V gene. The CDR3 is CASSRQSSYNEQFF. CDR3 in DNA: TGTGCCAGCAGCAGACAGAGCTCCTACAATGAGCAGTTCTTC.